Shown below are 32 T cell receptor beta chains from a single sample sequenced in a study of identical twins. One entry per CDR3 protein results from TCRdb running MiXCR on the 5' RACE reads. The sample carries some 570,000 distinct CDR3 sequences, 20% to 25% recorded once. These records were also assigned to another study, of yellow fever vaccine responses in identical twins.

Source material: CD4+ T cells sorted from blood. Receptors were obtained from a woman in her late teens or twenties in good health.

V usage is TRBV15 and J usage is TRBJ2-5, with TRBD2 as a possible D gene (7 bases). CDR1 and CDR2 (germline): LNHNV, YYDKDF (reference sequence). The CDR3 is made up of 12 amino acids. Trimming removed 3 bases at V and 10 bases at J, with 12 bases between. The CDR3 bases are TGTGCCACCAGCAGTGAGGGGGGGATCCAGTACTTC. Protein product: CATSSEGGIQYF. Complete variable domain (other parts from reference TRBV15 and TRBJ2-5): DAMVIQNPRYQVTQFGKPVTLSCSQTLNHNVMYWYQQKSSQAPKLLFHYYDKDFNNEADTPDNFQSRRPNTSFCFLDIRSPGLGDTAMYLCATSSEGGIQYFGPGTRLLVL.

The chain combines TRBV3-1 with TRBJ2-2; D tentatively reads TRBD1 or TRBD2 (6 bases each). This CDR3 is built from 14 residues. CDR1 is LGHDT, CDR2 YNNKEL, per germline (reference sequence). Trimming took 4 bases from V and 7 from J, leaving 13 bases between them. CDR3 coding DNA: TGTGCCAGCAGCCCAGGAGGGGGGATCGGGGAGCTGTTTTTT. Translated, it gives CASSPGGGIGELFF. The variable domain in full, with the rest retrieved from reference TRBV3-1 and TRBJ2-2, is DTAVSQTPKYLVTQMGNDKSIKCEQNLGHDTMYWYKQDSKKFLKIMFSYNNKELIINETVPNRFSPKSPDKAHLNLHINSLELGDSAVYFCASSPGGGIGELFFGEGSRLTVL.

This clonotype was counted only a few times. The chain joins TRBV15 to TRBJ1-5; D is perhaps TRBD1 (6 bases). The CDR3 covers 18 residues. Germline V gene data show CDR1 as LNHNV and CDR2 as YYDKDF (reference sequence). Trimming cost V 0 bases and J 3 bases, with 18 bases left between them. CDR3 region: CATSRDDGLGAFNQPQHF. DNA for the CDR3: TGTGCCACCAGCAGAGACGACGGACTGGGGGCTTTCAATCAGCCCCAGCATTTT.

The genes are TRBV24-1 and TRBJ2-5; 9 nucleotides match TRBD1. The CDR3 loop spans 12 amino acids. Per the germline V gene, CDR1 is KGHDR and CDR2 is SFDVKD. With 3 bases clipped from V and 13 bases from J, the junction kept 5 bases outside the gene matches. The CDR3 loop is CATSDPGTGMYF. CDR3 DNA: TGTGCCACCAGTGATCCCGGGACAGGGATGTACTTC.

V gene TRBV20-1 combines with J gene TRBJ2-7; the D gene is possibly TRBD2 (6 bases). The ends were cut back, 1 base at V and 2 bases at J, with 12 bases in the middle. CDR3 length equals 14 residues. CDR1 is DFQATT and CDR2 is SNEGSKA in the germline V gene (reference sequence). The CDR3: CSARAATGAYEQYF. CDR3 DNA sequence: TGCAGTGCTAGAGCCGCAACGGGAGCCTACGAGCAGTACTTC.

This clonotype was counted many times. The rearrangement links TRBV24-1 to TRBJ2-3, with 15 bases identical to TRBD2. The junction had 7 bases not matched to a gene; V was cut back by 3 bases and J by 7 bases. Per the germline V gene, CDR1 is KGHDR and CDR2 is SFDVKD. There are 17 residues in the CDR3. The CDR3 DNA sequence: TGTGCCACCAGTGATCGAAGGACTAGCGGGAGGGCGAATACGCAGTATTTT. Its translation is CATSDRRTSGRANTQYF.

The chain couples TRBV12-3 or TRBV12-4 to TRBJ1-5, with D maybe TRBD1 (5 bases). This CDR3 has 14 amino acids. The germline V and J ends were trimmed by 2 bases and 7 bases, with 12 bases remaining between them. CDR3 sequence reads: CASSLRGTGQPQHF. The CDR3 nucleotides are TGTGCCAGCAGTTTACGGGGGACGGGACAGCCCCAGCATTTT.

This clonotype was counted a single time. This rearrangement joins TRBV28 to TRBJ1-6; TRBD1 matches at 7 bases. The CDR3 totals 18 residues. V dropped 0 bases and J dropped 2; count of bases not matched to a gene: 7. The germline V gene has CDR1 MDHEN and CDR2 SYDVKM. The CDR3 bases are TGTGCCAGCAGTTTATGGACACAGGGGAATCCCTATAATTCACCCCTCCACTTT. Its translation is CASSLWTQGNPYNSPLHF.

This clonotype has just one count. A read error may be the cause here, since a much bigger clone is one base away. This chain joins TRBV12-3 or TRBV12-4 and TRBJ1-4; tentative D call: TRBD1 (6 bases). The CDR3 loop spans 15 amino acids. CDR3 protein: CASRESGVANERLFF. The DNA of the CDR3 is TGTGCCAGCAGAGAGTCAGGGGTAGCTAATGAAAGACTGTTTTTT.

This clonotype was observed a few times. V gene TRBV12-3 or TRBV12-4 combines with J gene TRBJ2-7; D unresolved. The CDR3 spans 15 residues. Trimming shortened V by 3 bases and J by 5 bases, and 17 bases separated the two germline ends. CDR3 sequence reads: CASSFKAGPKDEQYV. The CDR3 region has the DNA TGTGCCAGCAGTTTTAAGGCAGGACCTAAGGACGAGCAGTACGTC.

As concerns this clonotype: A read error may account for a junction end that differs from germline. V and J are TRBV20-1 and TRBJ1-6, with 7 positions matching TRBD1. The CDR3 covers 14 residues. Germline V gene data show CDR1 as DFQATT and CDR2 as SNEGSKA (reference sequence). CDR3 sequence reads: CSARAGQLNSPLHF. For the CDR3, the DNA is TGCAGTGCTAGAGCGGGACAGCTAAATTCGCCCCTCCACTTT.

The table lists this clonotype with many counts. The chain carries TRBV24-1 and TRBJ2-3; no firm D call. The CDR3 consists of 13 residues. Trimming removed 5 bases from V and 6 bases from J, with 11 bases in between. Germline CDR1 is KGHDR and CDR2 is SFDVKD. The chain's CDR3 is CATSGGWSDTQYF. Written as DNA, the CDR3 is TGTGCCACCAGTGGCGGCTGGTCGGATACGCAGTATTTT.

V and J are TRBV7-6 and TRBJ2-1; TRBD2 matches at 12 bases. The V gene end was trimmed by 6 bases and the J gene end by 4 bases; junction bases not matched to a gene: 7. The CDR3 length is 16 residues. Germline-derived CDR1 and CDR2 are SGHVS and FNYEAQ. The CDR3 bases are TGTGCCAGCAGAAGTGGACTAGCGGGACAATACAATGAGCAGTTCTTC. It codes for CASRSGLAGQYNEQFF. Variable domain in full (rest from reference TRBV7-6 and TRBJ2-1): GAGVSQSPRYKVTKRGQDVALRCDPISGHVSLYWYRQALGQGPEFLTYFNYEAQQDKSGLPNDRFSAERPEGSISTLTIQRTEQRDSAMYRCASRSGLAGQYNEQFFGPGTRLTVL.

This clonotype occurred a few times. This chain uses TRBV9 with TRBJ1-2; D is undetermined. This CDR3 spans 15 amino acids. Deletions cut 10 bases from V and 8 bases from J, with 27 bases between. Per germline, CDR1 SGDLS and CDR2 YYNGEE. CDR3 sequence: CASSSSGLRTRGYTF. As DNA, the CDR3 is TGTGCCTCCAGCTCTAGTGGGCTTAGAACTAGAGGCTACACCTTC. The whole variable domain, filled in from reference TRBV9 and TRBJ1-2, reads DSGVTQTPKHLITATGQRVTLRCSPRSGDLSVYWYQQSLDQGLQFLIQYYNGEERAKGNILERFSAQQFPDLHSELNLSSLELGDSALYFCASSSSGLRTRGYTFGSGTRLTVV.

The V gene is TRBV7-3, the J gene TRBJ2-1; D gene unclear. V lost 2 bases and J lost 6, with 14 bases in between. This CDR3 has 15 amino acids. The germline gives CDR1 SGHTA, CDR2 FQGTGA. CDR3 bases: TGTGCCAGCAGCTTATTTGGGATTGGAATCAATGAGCAGTTCTTC. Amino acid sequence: CASSLFGIGINEQFF.

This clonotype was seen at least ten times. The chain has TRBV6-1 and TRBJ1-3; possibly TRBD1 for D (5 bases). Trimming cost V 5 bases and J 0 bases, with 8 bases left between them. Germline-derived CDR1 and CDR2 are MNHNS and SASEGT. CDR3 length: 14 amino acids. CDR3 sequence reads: CASSRQNSGNTIYF. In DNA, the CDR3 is TGTGCCAGCAGTCGACAGAACTCTGGAAACACCATATATTTT.

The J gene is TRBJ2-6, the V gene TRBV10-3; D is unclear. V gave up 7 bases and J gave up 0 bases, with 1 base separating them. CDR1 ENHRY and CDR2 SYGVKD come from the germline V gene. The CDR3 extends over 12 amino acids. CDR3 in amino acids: CAINSGANVLTF. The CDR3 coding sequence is TGTGCCATCAACTCTGGGGCCAACGTCCTGACTTTC.

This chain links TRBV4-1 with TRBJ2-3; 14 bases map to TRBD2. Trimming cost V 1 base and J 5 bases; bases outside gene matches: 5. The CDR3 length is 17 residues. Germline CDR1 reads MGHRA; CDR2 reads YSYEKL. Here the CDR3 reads CASSQGLAGGPLDTQYF. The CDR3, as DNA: TGCGCCAGCAGCCAAGGACTAGCGGGGGGGCCGTTAGATACGCAGTATTTT.

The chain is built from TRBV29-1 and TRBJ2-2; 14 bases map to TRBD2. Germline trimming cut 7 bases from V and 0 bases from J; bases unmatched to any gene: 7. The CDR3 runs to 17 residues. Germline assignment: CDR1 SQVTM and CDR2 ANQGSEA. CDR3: CSAKGLAGGSNTGELFF. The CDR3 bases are TGCAGCGCAAAAGGACTAGCGGGAGGCTCGAACACCGGGGAGCTGTTTTTT.

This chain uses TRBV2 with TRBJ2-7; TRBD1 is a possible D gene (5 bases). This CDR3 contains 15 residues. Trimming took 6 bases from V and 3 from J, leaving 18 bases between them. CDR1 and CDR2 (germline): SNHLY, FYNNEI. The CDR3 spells CASSGSTGTSYEQYF. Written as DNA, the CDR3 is TGTGCCAGCAGCGGATCTACAGGAACGAGCTACGAGCAGTACTTC. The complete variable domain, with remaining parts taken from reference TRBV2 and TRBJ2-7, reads EPEVTQTPSHQVTQMGQEVILRCVPISNHLYFYWYRQILGQKVEFLVSFYNNEISEKSEIFDDQFSVERPDGSNFTLKIRSTKLEDSAMYFCASSGSTGTSYEQYFGPGTRLTVT.

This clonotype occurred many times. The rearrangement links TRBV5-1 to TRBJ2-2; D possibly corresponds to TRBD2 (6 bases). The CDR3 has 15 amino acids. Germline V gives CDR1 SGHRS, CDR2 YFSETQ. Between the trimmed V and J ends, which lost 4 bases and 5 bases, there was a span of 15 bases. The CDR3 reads CASSVGLARTGELFF. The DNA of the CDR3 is TGCGCCAGCAGCGTTGGGCTAGCGAGAACCGGGGAGCTGTTTTTT.

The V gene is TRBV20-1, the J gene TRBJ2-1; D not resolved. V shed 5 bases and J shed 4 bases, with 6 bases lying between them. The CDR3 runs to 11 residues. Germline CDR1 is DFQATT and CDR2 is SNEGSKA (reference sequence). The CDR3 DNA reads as TGCAGTGCTCATAATTACAATGAGCAGTTCTTC. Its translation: CSAHNYNEQFF.

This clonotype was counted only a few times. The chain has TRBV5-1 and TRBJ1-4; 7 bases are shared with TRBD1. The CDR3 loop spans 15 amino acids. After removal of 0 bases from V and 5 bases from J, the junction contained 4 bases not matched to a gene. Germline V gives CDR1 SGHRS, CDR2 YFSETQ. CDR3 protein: CASSLAPGQNEKLFF. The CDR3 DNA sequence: TGCGCCAGCAGCTTGGCCCCGGGACAGAATGAAAAACTGTTTTTT.

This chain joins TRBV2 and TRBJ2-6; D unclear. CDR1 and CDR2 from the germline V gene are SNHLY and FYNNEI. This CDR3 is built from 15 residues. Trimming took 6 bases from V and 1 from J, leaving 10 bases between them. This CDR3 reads CASRPNLSGANVLTF. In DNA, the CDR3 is TGTGCCAGCAGACCCAATTTATCTGGGGCCAACGTCCTGACTTTC.

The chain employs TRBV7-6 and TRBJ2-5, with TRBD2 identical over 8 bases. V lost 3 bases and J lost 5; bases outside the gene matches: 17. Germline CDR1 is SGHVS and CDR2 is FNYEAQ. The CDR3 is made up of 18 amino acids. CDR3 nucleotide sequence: TGTGCCAGCAGCTTCCAATTAGGGGGAGCGGGAGTCGGTGAGACCCAGTACTTC. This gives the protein CASSFQLGGAGVGETQYF.

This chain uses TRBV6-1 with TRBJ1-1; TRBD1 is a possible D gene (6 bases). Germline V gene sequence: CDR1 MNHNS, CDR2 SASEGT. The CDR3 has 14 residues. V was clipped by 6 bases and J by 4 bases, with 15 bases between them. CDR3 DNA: TGTGCCAGCAGGATAAACAGGGCTGGCACTGAAGCTTTCTTT. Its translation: CASRINRAGTEAFF.

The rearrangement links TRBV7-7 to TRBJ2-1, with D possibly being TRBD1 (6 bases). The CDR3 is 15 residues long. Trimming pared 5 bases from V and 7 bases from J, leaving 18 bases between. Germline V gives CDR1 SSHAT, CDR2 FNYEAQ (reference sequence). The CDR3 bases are TGTGCCAGCAGCCCAAGCCCGGACAGTGTTAATGAGCAGTTCTTC. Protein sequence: CASSPSPDSVNEQFF.

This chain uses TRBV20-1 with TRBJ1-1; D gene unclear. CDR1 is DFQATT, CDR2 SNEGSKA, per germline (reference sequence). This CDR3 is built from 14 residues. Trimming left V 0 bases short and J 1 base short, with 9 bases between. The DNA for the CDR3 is TGCAGTGCTAGAGATGGTTGGCCGAACACTGAAGCTTTCTTT. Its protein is CSARDGWPNTEAFF.

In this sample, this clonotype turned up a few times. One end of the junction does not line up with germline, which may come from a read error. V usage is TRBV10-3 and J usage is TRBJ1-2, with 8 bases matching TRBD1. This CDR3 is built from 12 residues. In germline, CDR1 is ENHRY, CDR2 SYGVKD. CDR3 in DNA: TGTGCCATCAGTGAGCAGGGGGCCCCGTTCTCCTTC. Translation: CAISEQGAPFSF.

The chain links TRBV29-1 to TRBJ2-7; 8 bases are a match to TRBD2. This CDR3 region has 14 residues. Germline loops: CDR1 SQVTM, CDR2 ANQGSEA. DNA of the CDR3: TGCAGGGGGGAGCGGCGGGAGGTCAGGAACGAGCAGTACTTC. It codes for CRGERREVRNEQYF.

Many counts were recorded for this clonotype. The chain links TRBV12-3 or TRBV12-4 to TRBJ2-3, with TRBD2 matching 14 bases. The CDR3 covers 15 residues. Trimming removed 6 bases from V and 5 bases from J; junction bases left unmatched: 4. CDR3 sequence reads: CASSRLAGGIDTQYF. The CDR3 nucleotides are TGTGCCAGCAGCCGACTAGCGGGAGGGATAGATACGCAGTATTTT.

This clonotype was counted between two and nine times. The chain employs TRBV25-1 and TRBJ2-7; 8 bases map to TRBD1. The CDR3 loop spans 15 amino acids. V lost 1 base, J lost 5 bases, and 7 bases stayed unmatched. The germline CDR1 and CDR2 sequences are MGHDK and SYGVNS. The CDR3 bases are TGTGCCAGCAGTGAATTTGGGCAGGGGGCCAACGAGCAGTACTTC. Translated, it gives CASSEFGQGANEQYF.